This T cell receptor (beta chain) was observed in a study of shared clonotypes between healthy human individuals. At the level of the study: Each donor's CD8 memory used one plate, CD8 naive two, each CD4 subset three. Overall study results and limits: Only blood underwent sampling, and tissue repertoires likely differ.

The naive CD8 population came from CD45RO-negative cells selected for CCR7, without terminally differentiated effector memory CD45RA+ cells. Every contributor of samples was a Caucasian grown-up residing in Nashville, Tennessee. Germline values: CDR1 MGHRA, CDR2 YSYEKL. The CDR3 is 16 residues long. The trim removed 3 bases at V and 6 bases at J, leaving 6 bases unmatched. A note on this clone: Its target is not known.

Some clones are missing from TCRdb's copy, which holds only in-frame ones; the method was immunoSEQ multiplex PCR. The sample lists millions of clones, just under 95% seen once, with about 1.1% in the top ten. The specimen was naive CD8+ T cells sorted from blood. This sequence was found in a man between 18 and 35 years old in good health. The chain couples TRBV4-1 to TRBJ2-5; the match to TRBD2 covers 14 bases. CDR3 nucleotide sequence: TGCGCCAGCAGCCACCGACTAGCGGGGGGGCCCCAGACCCAGTACTTC. Translated, it gives CASSHRLAGGPQTQYF.